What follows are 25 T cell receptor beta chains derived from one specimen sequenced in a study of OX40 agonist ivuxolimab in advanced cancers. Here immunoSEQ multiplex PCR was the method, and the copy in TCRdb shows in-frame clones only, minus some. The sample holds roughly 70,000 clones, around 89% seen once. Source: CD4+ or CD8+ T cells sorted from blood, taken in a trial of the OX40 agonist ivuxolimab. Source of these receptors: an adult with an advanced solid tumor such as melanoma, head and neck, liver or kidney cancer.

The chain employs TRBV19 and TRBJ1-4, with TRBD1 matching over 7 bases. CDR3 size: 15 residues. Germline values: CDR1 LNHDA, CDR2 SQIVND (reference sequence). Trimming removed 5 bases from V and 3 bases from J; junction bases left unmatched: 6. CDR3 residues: CASSSTGTANEKLFF. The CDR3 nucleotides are TGTGCCAGTAGTTCCACCGGGACAGCTAATGAAAAACTGTTTTTT.

In DNA, the CDR3 is TGTGCCAGCAGCCCCCCCTGGGACAGGGGCTTCTACGAGCAGTACTTC. It is translated as CASSPPWDRGFYEQYF. This sequence joins TRBV7-3 and TRBJ2-7, with TRBD1 matching 10 bases. Germline loops: CDR1 SGHTA, CDR2 FQGTGA. J gave up 3 bases and V 5 bases, and 10 bases lay outside the gene matches. The CDR3 runs to 16 residues.

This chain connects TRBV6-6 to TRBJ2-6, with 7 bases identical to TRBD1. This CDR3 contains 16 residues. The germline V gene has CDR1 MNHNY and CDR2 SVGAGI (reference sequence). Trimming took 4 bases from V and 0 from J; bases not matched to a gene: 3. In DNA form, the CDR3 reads TGTGCCAGCAGTTGGGGACAGCGCTCTGGGGCCAACGTCCTGACTTTC. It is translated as CASSWGQRSGANVLTF.

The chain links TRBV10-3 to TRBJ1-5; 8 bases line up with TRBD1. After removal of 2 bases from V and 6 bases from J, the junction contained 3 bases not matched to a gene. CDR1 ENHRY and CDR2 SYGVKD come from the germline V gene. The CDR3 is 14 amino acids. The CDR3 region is CAISEQGAGQPQHF. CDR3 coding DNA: TGTGCCATCAGTGAGCAGGGGGCGGGTCAGCCCCAGCATTTT.

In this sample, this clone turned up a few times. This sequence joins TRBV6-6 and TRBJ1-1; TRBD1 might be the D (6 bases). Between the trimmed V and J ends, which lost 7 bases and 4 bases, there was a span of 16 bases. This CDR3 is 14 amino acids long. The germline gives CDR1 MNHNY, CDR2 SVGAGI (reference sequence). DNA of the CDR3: TGTGCCAGCACTGAACAGGGAGGAGGCACTGAAGCTTTCTTT. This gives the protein CASTEQGGGTEAFF.

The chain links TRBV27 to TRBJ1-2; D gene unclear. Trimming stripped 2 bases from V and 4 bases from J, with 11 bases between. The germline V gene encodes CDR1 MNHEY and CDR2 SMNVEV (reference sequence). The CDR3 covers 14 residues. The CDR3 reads CASSLNPLVYGYTF. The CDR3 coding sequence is TGTGCCAGCAGTTTAAACCCCCTGGTCTATGGCTACACCTTC.

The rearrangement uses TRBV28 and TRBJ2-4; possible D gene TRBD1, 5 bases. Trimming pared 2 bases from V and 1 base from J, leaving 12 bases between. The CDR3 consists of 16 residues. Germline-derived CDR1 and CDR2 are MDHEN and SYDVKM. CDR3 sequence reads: CASSLQGSRAKNIQYF. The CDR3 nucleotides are TGTGCCAGCAGTTTACAGGGCTCCCGGGCCAAAAACATTCAGTACTTC.

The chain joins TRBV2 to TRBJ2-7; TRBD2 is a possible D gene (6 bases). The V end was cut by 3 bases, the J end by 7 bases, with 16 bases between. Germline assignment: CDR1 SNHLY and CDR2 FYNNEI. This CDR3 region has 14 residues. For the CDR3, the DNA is TGTGCCAGCAGTGATATAAGGGGACTGGTGGAGCAGTACTTC. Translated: CASSDIRGLVEQYF.

CDR3 loop: CASSPTTGLTLSSGNTIYF. The CDR3 region has the DNA TGTGCCAGCTCACCAACTACGGGACTGACCTTGAGCTCTGGAAACACCATATATTTT. The V call is TRBV18, the J call TRBJ1-3; TRBD1 is a possible D gene (5 bases). The CDR3 spans 19 residues. V gave up 2 bases and J gave up 0 bases, with 20 bases separating them. The V gene's germline CDR1 is KGHSH and CDR2 LQKENI.

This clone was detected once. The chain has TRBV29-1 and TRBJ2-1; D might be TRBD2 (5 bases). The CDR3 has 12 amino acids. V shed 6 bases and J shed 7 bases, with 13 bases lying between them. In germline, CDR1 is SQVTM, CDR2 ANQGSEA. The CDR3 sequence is CSVQRTGNEQFF. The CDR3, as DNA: TGCAGCGTCCAAAGGACGGGAAATGAGCAGTTCTTC.

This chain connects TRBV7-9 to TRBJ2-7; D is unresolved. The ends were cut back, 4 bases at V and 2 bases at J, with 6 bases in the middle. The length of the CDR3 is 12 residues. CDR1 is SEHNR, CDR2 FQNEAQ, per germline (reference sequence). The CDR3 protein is CASSSSAYEQYF. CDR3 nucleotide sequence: TGTGCCAGCAGCTCTTCCGCCTACGAGCAGTACTTC.

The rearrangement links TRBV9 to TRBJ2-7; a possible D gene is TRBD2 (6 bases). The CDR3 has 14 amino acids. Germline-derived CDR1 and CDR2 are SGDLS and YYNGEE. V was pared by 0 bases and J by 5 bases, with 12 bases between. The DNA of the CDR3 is TGTGCCAGCAGCGTAGGCTTTACGGGAGACGAGCAGTACTTC. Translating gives CASSVGFTGDEQYF.

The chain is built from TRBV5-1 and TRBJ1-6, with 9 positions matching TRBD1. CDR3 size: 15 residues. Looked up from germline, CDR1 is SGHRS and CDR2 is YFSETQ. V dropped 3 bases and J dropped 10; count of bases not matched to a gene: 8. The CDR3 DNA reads TGCGCCAGCAGCTCCCGGACAGGGGATGGGTCACCCCTCCACTTT. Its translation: CASSSRTGDGSPLHF. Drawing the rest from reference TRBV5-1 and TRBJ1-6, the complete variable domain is KAGVTQTPRYLIKTRGQQVTLSCSPISGHRSVSWYQQTPGQGLQFLFEYFSETQRNKGNFPGRFSGRQFSNSRSEMNVSTLELGDSALYLCASSSRTGDGSPLHFGNGTRLTVT.

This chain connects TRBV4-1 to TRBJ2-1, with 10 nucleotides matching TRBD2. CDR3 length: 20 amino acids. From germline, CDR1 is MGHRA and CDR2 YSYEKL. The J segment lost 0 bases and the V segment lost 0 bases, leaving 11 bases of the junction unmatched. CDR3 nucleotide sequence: TGCGCCAGCAGCCAAGATCCTAGCGGGAGAGGGGGCGGCTCCTACAATGAGCAGTTCTTC. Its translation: CASSQDPSGRGGGSYNEQFF.

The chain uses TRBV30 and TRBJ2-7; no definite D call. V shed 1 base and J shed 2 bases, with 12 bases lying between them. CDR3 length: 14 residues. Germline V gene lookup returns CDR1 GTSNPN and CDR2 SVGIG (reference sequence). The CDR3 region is CAWSGRTPPYEQYF. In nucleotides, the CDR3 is TGTGCCTGGAGTGGTAGGACGCCGCCCTACGAGCAGTACTTC.

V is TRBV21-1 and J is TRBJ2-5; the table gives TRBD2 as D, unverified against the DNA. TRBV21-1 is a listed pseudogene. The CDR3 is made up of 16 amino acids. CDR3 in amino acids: CASSKVRGRANETQYF. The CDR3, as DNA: TGTGCCAGCAGCAAAGTGCGCGGGAGGGCCAACGAGACCCAGTACTTC.

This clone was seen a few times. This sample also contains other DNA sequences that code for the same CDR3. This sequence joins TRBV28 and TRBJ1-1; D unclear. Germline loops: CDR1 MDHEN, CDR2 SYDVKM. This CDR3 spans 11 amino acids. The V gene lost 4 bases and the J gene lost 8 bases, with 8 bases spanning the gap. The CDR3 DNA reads TGTGCCAGCAGTTACCGAGGGGAAGCTTTCTTT. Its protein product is CASSYRGEAFF.

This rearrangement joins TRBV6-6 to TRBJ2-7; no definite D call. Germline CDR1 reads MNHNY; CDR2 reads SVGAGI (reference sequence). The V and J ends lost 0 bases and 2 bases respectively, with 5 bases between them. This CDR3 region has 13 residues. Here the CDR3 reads CASSYSGTYEQYF. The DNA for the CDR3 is TGTGCCAGCAGTTACTCTGGTACCTACGAGCAGTACTTC.

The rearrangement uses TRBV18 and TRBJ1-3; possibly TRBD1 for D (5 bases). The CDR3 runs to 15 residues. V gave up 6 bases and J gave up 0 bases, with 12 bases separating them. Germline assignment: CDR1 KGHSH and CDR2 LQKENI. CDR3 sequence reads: CASSSQEASGNTIYF. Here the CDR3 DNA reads TGTGCCAGCTCGTCACAGGAAGCCTCTGGAAACACCATATATTTT.

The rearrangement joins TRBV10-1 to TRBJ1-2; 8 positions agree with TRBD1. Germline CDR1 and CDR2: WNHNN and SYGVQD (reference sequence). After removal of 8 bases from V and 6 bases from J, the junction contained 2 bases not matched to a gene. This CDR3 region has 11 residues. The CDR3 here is CASGDRHGYTF. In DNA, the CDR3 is TGCGCCAGCGGGGACAGGCATGGCTACACCTTC.

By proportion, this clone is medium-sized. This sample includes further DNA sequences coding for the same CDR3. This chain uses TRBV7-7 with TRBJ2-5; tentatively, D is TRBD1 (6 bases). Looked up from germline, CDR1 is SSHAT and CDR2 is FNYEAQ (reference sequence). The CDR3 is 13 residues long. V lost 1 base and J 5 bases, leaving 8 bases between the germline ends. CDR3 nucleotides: TGTGCCAGCAGCTTAGAGAGGGGGGAGACCCAGTACTTC. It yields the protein CASSLERGETQYF.

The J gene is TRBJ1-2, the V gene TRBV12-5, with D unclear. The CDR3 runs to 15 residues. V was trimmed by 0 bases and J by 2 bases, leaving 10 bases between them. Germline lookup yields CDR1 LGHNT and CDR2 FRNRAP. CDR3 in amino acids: CASGLVGRRNYGYTF. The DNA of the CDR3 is TGTGCTAGTGGTTTGGTTGGCAGGAGGAACTATGGCTACACCTTC.

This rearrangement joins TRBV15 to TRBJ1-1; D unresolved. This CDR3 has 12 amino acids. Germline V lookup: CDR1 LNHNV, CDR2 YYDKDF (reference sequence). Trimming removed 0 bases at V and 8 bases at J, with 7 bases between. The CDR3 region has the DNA TGTGCCACCAGCAGAGATCAACAGGAAGCTTTCTTT. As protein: CATSRDQQEAFF.

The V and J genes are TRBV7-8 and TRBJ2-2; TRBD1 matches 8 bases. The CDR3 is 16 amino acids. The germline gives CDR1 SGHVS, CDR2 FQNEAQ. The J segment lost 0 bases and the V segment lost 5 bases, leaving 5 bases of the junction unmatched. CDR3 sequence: CASSPRGPTNTGELFF. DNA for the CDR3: TGTGCCAGCAGCCCCAGGGGGCCAACGAACACCGGGGAGCTGTTTTTT.

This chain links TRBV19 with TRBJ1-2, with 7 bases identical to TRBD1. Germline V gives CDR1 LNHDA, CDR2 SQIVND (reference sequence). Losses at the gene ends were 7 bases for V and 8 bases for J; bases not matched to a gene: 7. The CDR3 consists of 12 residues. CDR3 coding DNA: TGTGCCAGTACCGACAGGGCGCGGGGCTACACCTTC. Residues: CASTDRARGYTF.